The 23 T cell receptor beta chains below were found in one sample sequenced in a study of T cell repertoires in cytomegalovirus infection. These receptors have no known antigen. TCRdb processed the reads anew with MiXCR; each CDR3 protein has one entry. The sample records hundreds of thousands of distinct CDR3 sequences, approximately 33% being singletons. This specimen consisted of cultured CD8+ T cells from PBMCs, obtained from culture after CMV antigen stimulation. The receptor set was obtained from a human donor in good health (CMV status not recorded). Some clones in this sample may be carry-over from other donors' samples.

This clonotype occurred many times. The chain joins TRBV7-2 to TRBJ1-3, with D possibly matching TRBD1 (5 bases). Germline V CDR1 and CDR2: SGHTA, FQGNSA. Trimming took off 0 bases at V and 0 bases at J, with 12 bases between the two ends. This CDR3 is built from 17 residues. The CDR3 reads CASSLARQPHSGNTIYF. The DNA of the CDR3 is TGTGCCAGCAGCTTAGCGAGACAGCCACACTCTGGAAACACCATATATTTT.

This clonotype came up a few times. The chain recombines TRBV6-2 or TRBV6-3 with TRBJ2-3; possibly TRBD1 for D (6 bases). CDR1 is MNHEY and CDR2 is SVGEGT in the germline V gene. Trimming cost V 4 bases and J 2 bases, with 13 bases left between them. The CDR3 loop spans 15 amino acids. The chain's CDR3 is CASSFPGHLTDTQYF. In DNA, the CDR3 is TGTGCCAGCAGTTTTCCGGGACACCTCACAGATACGCAGTATTTT.

A word on this clonotype: A junction end diverges from the germline sequence, so it may reflect a read error. The V call is TRBV7-6, the J call TRBJ2-7; 8 bases agree with TRBD1. The CDR3 totals 14 residues. CDR1 is SGHVS, CDR2 FNYEAQ, per germline. In nucleotides, the CDR3 is TGTGCTAGCAGCTCAGGACAGGGCGGTGCCGAGCAGTACTTC. Translated: CASSSGQGGAEQYF.

This clonotype was detected ten times or more. This rearrangement joins TRBV15 to TRBJ2-2; D is uncertain. The CDR3 has 12 amino acids. The germline gives CDR1 LNHNV, CDR2 YYDKDF (reference sequence). The V end lost 8 bases, the J end lost 0 bases, and 4 bases lay between the germline ends. The CDR3 DNA follows: TGTGCCACCCTGGCGAACACCGGGGAGCTGTTTTTT. Translating it yields CATLANTGELFF.

This clonotype came up a few times. The rearrangement uses TRBV6-5 and TRBJ1-1, with TRBD1 matching over 9 bases. The germline V gene has CDR1 MNHEY and CDR2 SVGAGI. The CDR3 sequence is 13 residues long. The V segment lost 2 bases and the J segment 7 bases; nucleotides outside the gene matches: 2. The CDR3 here is CASSYGTGNEAFF. CDR3 DNA sequence: TGTGCCAGCAGTTACGGGACAGGGAATGAAGCTTTCTTT.

V usage is TRBV15 and J usage is TRBJ2-3; 8 bases are a match to TRBD2. V trimming: 0 bases; J trimming: 11 bases; junction bases outside the gene matches: 16. This CDR3 region has 17 residues. The germline CDR1 and CDR2 sequences are LNHNV and YYDKDF (reference sequence). The CDR3 DNA reads as TGTGCCACCAGCAGAGATAGGCTAGCGGGCCTAGCGATGGGGCAGTATTTT. Amino acids: CATSRDRLAGLAMGQYF.

The chain recombines TRBV11-1 with TRBJ1-1, with D possibly TRBD1 on 6 matching bases. With 3 bases removed from V and 4 bases from J, the gap between germline ends came to 15 bases. This CDR3 is built from 15 residues. Germline CDR1 is SGHAT and CDR2 is FQDESV (reference sequence). This CDR3 reads CASSFTPGQFTEAFF. The CDR3 DNA reads as TGTGCCAGCAGCTTTACCCCAGGACAGTTCACTGAAGCTTTCTTT.

The chain has TRBV2 and TRBJ1-2; 8 bases agree with TRBD1. Germline trimming cut 6 bases from V and 7 bases from J; bases unmatched to any gene: 10. The CDR3 contains 14 residues. CDR1 and CDR2 (germline): SNHLY, FYNNEI. The CDR3 DNA reads TGTGCCAGCAGAGACAGGGGAACACGGCGTGGCTACACCTTC. Translated: CASRDRGTRRGYTF.

The chain employs TRBV11-3 and TRBJ2-7; D unresolved. CDR1 is SGHNT and CDR2 is YENEEA in the germline V gene. Trimming cost V 0 bases and J 3 bases, with 18 bases left between them. The CDR3 is 17 residues long. CDR3 region: CASSLDRKFPPGYEQYV. As DNA, the CDR3 is TGTGCCAGCAGCTTAGATAGGAAGTTTCCGCCTGGCTACGAGCAGTACGTC.

In its sample, this clonotype was seen a few times. This chain connects TRBV6-2 or TRBV6-3 to TRBJ2-1; D is uncertain. The CDR3 loop spans 13 amino acids. Germline CDR1 reads MNHEY; CDR2 reads SVGEGT. The ends were cut back, 0 bases at V and 12 bases at J, with 12 bases in the middle. The CDR3 here is CASSYSFGHPQFF. Written as DNA, the CDR3 is TGTGCCAGCAGTTACTCTTTCGGTCATCCGCAGTTCTTC.

This clonotype was detected only once. The V gene is TRBV29-1, the J gene TRBJ2-5; D remains ambiguous. V was clipped by 2 bases and J by 4 bases, with 8 bases between them. Germline V gene sequence: CDR1 SQVTM, CDR2 ANQGSEA. The CDR3 extends over 12 amino acids. The CDR3 is CSVEPPLETQYF. CDR3 sequence (DNA): TGCAGCGTTGAACCCCCACTAGAGACCCAGTACTTC.

The gene calls are TRBV4-1 and TRBJ1-1, with unresolved D. In germline, CDR1 is MGHRA, CDR2 YSYEKL. The V and J ends lost 0 bases and 0 bases respectively, with 5 bases between them. CDR3 size: 14 residues. This CDR3 is CASSQESMNTEAFF. In DNA form, the CDR3 reads TGCGCCAGCAGCCAAGAGAGTATGAACACTGAAGCTTTCTTT.

The chain links TRBV6-1 to TRBJ1-3; D call uncertain. Germline CDR1 reads MNHNS; CDR2 reads SASEGT. The CDR3 sequence is 14 residues long. The V end lost 2 bases, the J end lost 0 bases, and 5 bases lay between the germline ends. The CDR3 spells CASSEQSSGNTIYF. The CDR3 bases are TGTGCCAGCAGTGAACAGAGCTCTGGAAACACCATATATTTT.

V gene TRBV12-3 or TRBV12-4 combines with J gene TRBJ2-2; 8 positions match TRBD2. V dropped 6 bases and J dropped 7; count of bases not matched to a gene: 7. The CDR3 runs 14 residues. The CDR3 region is CASRGGGPGGELFF. The DNA of the CDR3 is TGTGCCAGCAGGGGCGGGGGGCCCGGCGGGGAGCTGTTTTTT.

This chain uses TRBV7-8 with TRBJ1-1; TRBD1 matches at 10 bases. V lost 1 base and J lost 8; bases outside the gene matches: 10. This CDR3 comprises 16 residues. The germline gives CDR1 SGHVS, CDR2 FQNEAQ. As DNA, the CDR3 is TGTGCCAGCAGCTTAGGGCTGCCGGGACAGGGGATCGAAGCTTTCTTT. It yields the protein CASSLGLPGQGIEAFF.

This clonotype was counted at least ten times. The V gene is TRBV7-2, the J gene TRBJ1-6; D gene unclear. Trimming shortened V by 3 bases and J by 0 bases, and 15 bases separated the two germline ends. Germline CDR1 SGHTA, CDR2 FQGNSA. The CDR3 totals 18 residues. CDR3 coding DNA: TGTGCCAGCAGCTTTGTCCCCGCACAGAGCTCCTATAATTCACCCCTCCACTTT. Translated, it gives CASSFVPAQSSYNSPLHF.

Details on this clonotype: Here the CDR3 omits its conserved ending phenylalanine or tryptophan, so a read error is the likely source. The rearrangement uses TRBV15 and TRBJ2-3; D not resolved. Trimming removed 3 bases at V and 3 bases at J, with 13 bases between. This CDR3 has 15 amino acids. Germline V gene lookup returns CDR1 LNHNV and CDR2 YYDKDF (reference sequence). The DNA for the CDR3 is TGTGCCACCAGCAGTACACAGATGGGGACAGATACGCAGTATTCT. Encoded protein: CATSSTQMGTDTQYS.

V is TRBV27 and J is TRBJ2-7; 9 nucleotides agree with TRBD1. With 4 bases clipped from V and 3 bases from J, the junction kept 13 bases outside the gene matches. CDR3 length: 17 residues. Germline CDR1 and CDR2: MNHEY and SMNVEV (reference sequence). CDR3 sequence reads: CASSYSSPGTGYYEQYF. CDR3 in DNA: TGTGCCAGCAGTTACTCCTCCCCCGGGACAGGGTACTACGAGCAGTACTTC.

This clonotype has a handful of counts. This chain links TRBV7-3 with TRBJ2-5; 11 bases are a match to TRBD2. Trimming cost V 5 bases and J 5 bases; bases outside gene matches: 7. Germline V gene sequence: CDR1 SGHTA, CDR2 FQGTGA. This CDR3 is 15 amino acids long. The CDR3 sequence: CASSGLGLAGETQYF. The CDR3 DNA sequence: TGTGCCAGCAGCGGACTTGGACTAGCGGGCGAGACCCAGTACTTC.

This chain links TRBV27 with TRBJ2-7; D uncertain. Trimming left V 3 bases short and J 3 bases short, with 15 bases between. There are 15 residues in the CDR3. The germline V gene encodes CDR1 MNHEY and CDR2 SMNVEV (reference sequence). The CDR3, as DNA: TGTGCCAGCAGTTTCGGGCACCCAGAAAACTACGAGCAGTACTTC. This codes for CASSFGHPENYEQYF.

V and J are TRBV12-3 or TRBV12-4 and TRBJ2-7, with no clear D. The CDR3 runs to 12 residues. Between the trimmed V and J ends, which lost 3 bases and 5 bases, there was a span of 8 bases. In DNA, the CDR3 is TGTGCCAGCAGTTTCTCCCCGAACGAGCAGTACTTC. Residues: CASSFSPNEQYF.

This clonotype was picked up a small number of times. The chain has TRBV6-2 or TRBV6-3 and TRBJ2-7; 14 bases agree with TRBD2. Losses at the gene ends were 4 bases for V and 7 bases for J; bases not matched to a gene: 12. CDR1 is MNHEY and CDR2 is SVGEGT in the germline V gene. The CDR3 length is 17 residues. CDR3 amino acids: CASSWGTSGGLMGEQYV. DNA for the CDR3: TGTGCCAGCAGTTGGGGGACTAGCGGGGGCCTAATGGGAGAGCAGTACGTC.

This clonotype came up many times. This chain uses TRBV7-6 with TRBJ2-1; 9 nucleotides match TRBD1. The ends lost 2 bases at V and 7 bases at J; junction bases unmatched: 6. The germline V gene encodes CDR1 SGHVS and CDR2 FNYEAQ. This CDR3 is built from 15 residues. The CDR3 nucleotides read TGTGCCAGCAGCTTAACGGGACAGGGAGGTAATGAGCAGTTCTTC. Protein sequence: CASSLTGQGGNEQFF.